This T cell receptor beta chain was captured in a study of blood T cells in healthy people across ages. The authors ran a second PCR of about 6 to 11 cycles using a sample-barcoded 5' primer and a J-beta primer mix. TCRdb passed the 5' RACE reads through MiXCR, listing each CDR3 protein once. The repertoire holds roughly 2 million distinct CDR3 sequences, less than 50% seen once, with roughly 2.1% in the top ten. Every donor contributed about 10 milliliters of peripheral blood by blood draw. Per-sample PBMC isolation yielded at least 6.5 million cells. There were at least 5 micrograms of total RNA extracted from every sample. From germline, CDR1 is SEHNR and CDR2 FQNEAQ (reference sequence). The CDR3 loop spans 16 amino acids. About this clonotype: One junction end does not reproduce the germline sequence, and a read error may be involved.

The clonotype was recovered from a woman in her forties in good health. This rearrangement joins TRBV7-9 to TRBJ2-1; no clear D gene. The sample taken for sequencing was blood. The CDR3 protein is CAGSLAGLGGYNEQFF. Written as DNA, the CDR3 is TGTGCCGGCAGCTTAGCCGGTCTAGGTGGCTACAATGAGCAGTTCTTC.